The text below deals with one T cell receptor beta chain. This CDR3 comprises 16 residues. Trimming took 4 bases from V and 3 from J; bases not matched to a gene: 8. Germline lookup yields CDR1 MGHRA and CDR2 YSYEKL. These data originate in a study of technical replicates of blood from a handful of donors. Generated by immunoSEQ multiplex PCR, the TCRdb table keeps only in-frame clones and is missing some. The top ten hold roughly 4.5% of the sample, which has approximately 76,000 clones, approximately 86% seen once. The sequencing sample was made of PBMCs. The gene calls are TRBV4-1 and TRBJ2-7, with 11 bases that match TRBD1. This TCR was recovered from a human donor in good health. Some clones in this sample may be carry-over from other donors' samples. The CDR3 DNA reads TGCGCCAGCAGCCTGACCGGGACAGGGGGGAGCTACGAGCAGTACTTC. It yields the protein CASSLTGTGGSYEQYF.